Listed below are T cell receptor beta chains from one sample, sequenced in a study of blood T cell repertoires in COVID-19. Clones were read by immunoSEQ multiplex PCR, and TCRdb kept only the in-frame ones, dropping some. The table has roughly 38,000 clones, about three quarters seen once. Sequencing was carried out using peripheral blood. Receptor source: a man between 60 and 70 years old with acute or convalescent COVID-19. Each CDR3 is given with its conserved first and last residue. The order of the fields is clone size, J gene, V gene, D gene, CDR3 protein, CDR3 DNA. A D gene is named only where the DNA matches it firmly. Some rows have no size entry. The others give once, few or many, or a class for an expanded clone.

clone_size: many; j_call: TRBJ2-5; v_call: TRBV6-5; d_call: NA; cdr3_aa: CASTKTDQETQYF; cdr3_nt: TGTGCCAGCACAAAGACAGATCAAGAGACCCAGTACTTC
clone_size: many; j_call: TRBJ2-7; v_call: TRBV25-1; d_call: TRBD1; cdr3_aa: CASSAPDRGYEQYF; cdr3_nt: TGTGCCAGCAGTGCCCCGGACAGGGGGTACGAGCAGTACTTC
clone_size: NA; j_call: TRBJ2-1; v_call: TRBV6-2/TRBV6-3; d_call: TRBD2; cdr3_aa: CASSYAGERENNEQFF; cdr3_nt: TGTGCCAGCAGTTACGCCGGGGAGCGGGAGAACAATGAGCAGTTCTTC
clone_size: NA; j_call: TRBJ2-7; v_call: TRBV2; d_call: NA; cdr3_aa: CASSGGPGYEQYF; cdr3_nt: TGTGCCAGCAGTGGCGGGCCGGGATACGAGCAGTACTTC
clone_size: once; j_call: TRBJ2-7; v_call: TRBV9; d_call: TRBD2; cdr3_aa: CASSASTSASSYEQYF; cdr3_nt: TGTGCCAGCAGCGCATCGACTAGCGCGAGCTCCTACGAGCAGTACTTC
clone_size: NA; j_call: TRBJ2-7; v_call: TRBV6-5; d_call: TRBD2; cdr3_aa: CASSSGRTYEQYF; cdr3_nt: TGTGCCAGCAGTAGCGGGAGGACCTACGAGCAGTACTTC
clone_size: NA; j_call: TRBJ1-2; v_call: TRBV10-3; d_call: TRBD1; cdr3_aa: CAITTQGALGYTF; cdr3_nt: TGTGCCATCACCACACAGGGGGCTCTGGGCTACACCTTC
clone_size: once; j_call: TRBJ2-7; v_call: TRBV12-3/TRBV12-4; d_call: TRBD1; cdr3_aa: CASSRGGAYEQYF; cdr3_nt: TGTGCCAGCAGCCGAGGGGGCGCCTACGAGCAGTACTTC
clone_size: once; j_call: TRBJ1-4; v_call: TRBV4-3; d_call: NA; cdr3_aa: CASSQVAGPGGLFF; cdr3_nt: TGCGCCAGCAGCCAAGTTGCAGGGCCCGGGGGACTGTTTTTT
clone_size: NA; j_call: TRBJ1-6; v_call: TRBV11-2; d_call: NA; cdr3_aa: CASSSGRFGYNSPLHF; cdr3_nt: TGTGCCAGCAGCTCAGGGCGGTTTGGGTATAATTCACCCCTCCACTTT
clone_size: NA; j_call: TRBJ2-1; v_call: TRBV7-9; d_call: TRBD1; cdr3_aa: CASSLATGANEQFF; cdr3_nt: TGTGCCAGCAGCTTAGCGACAGGGGCCAATGAGCAGTTCTTC
clone_size: NA; j_call: TRBJ2-3; v_call: TRBV9; d_call: TRBD2; cdr3_aa: CASSVDPSGRSHTQYF; cdr3_nt: TGTGCCAGCAGCGTAGACCCTAGCGGGAGATCACATACGCAGTATTTT
clone_size: NA; j_call: TRBJ1-2; v_call: TRBV7-2; d_call: TRBD1; cdr3_aa: CASSPGDSFYGYTF; cdr3_nt: TGTGCCAGCAGCCCCGGGGACAGTTTCTATGGCTACACCTTC
clone_size: NA; j_call: TRBJ1-5; v_call: TRBV2; d_call: NA; cdr3_aa: CASRGGSSNQPQHF; cdr3_nt: TGTGCCAGCAGGGGGGGGAGTTCTAATCAGCCCCAGCATTTT
clone_size: NA; j_call: TRBJ2-1; v_call: TRBV19; d_call: TRBD2; cdr3_aa: CASRRDRSGTSDNEQFF; cdr3_nt: TGTGCCAGCCGCCGGGACAGGTCCGGGACTAGCGACAATGAGCAGTTCTTC
clone_size: NA; j_call: TRBJ2-3; v_call: TRBV5-1; d_call: TRBD2; cdr3_aa: CASHSGRTDTQYF; cdr3_nt: TGCGCCAGCCATAGCGGGCGCACAGATACGCAGTATTTT
clone_size: few; j_call: TRBJ2-3; v_call: TRBV10-1; d_call: NA; cdr3_aa: CASSGGGLSTDTQYF; cdr3_nt: TGCGCCAGCAGCGGCGGCGGGTTAAGCACAGATACGCAGTATTTT
clone_size: NA; j_call: TRBJ1-6; v_call: TRBV4-2; d_call: NA; cdr3_aa: CASSQDRDSPLHF; cdr3_nt: TGTGCCAGCAGCCAAGATCGGGATTCACCCCTCCACTTT
clone_size: NA; j_call: TRBJ2-5; v_call: TRBV6-5; d_call: NA; cdr3_aa: CASSPSGVRETQYF; cdr3_nt: TGTGCCAGCAGTCCTTCAGGGGTTAGGGAGACCCAGTACTTC
clone_size: NA; j_call: TRBJ1-2; v_call: TRBV6-5; d_call: TRBD1; cdr3_aa: CASSYSTGEGGYTF; cdr3_nt: TGTGCCAGCAGTTACTCGACAGGGGAGGGGGGCTACACCTTC
clone_size: once; j_call: TRBJ1-1; v_call: TRBV21-1; d_call: NA; cdr3_aa: CARKRERTNTEAFF; cdr3_nt: TGTGCCAGAAAAAGGGAACGGACAAACACTGAAGCTTTCTTT
clone_size: NA; j_call: TRBJ2-6; v_call: TRBV2; d_call: NA; cdr3_aa: CASSEGQAARTLNVLTF; cdr3_nt: TGTGCCAGCAGTGAAGGTCAAGCGGCACGAACTCTCAACGTCCTGACTTTC
clone_size: NA; j_call: TRBJ1-1; v_call: TRBV5-1; d_call: TRBD1; cdr3_aa: CASSLPGAGTGANTEAFF; cdr3_nt: TGCGCCAGCAGCTTGCCGGGAGCGGGGACAGGGGCCAACACTGAAGCTTTCTTT
clone_size: NA; j_call: TRBJ1-2; v_call: TRBV7-2; d_call: NA; cdr3_aa: CASSLSSGALYGYTF; cdr3_nt: TGTGCCAGCAGCTTAAGCTCAGGGGCACTTTATGGCTACACCTTC
clone_size: NA; j_call: TRBJ2-5; v_call: TRBV7-9; d_call: TRBD2; cdr3_aa: CASSLLAERETQYF; cdr3_nt: TGTGCCAGCAGCTTGCTAGCGGAGCGAGAGACCCAGTACTTC
clone_size: many; j_call: TRBJ1-2; v_call: TRBV5-4; d_call: TRBD1; cdr3_aa: CASSLELGTGLSYGYTF; cdr3_nt: TGTGCCAGCAGCTTGGAATTAGGGACAGGTCTCTCCTATGGCTACACCTTC
clone_size: NA; j_call: TRBJ2-5; v_call: TRBV2; d_call: NA; cdr3_aa: CASNTGQQETQYF; cdr3_nt: TGTGCCAGCAATACCGGACAGCAAGAGACCCAGTACTTC
clone_size: NA; j_call: TRBJ2-2; v_call: TRBV7-9; d_call: NA; cdr3_aa: CASSFTTRTGELFF; cdr3_nt: TGTGCCAGCAGCTTTACCACACGCACCGGGGAGCTGTTTTTT
clone_size: NA; j_call: TRBJ2-5; v_call: TRBV28; d_call: TRBD1; cdr3_aa: CASSSGQGAFRTQYF; cdr3_nt: TGTGCCAGCAGTTCGGGACAGGGCGCTTTTCGGACCCAGTACTTC
clone_size: once; j_call: TRBJ1-3; v_call: TRBV30; d_call: NA; cdr3_aa: CAWSPSFGHSGNTIYF; cdr3_nt: TGTGCCTGGAGTCCATCCTTTGGCCACTCTGGAAACACCATATATTTT
clone_size: NA; j_call: TRBJ2-2; v_call: TRBV11-3; d_call: TRBD1; cdr3_aa: CASSSGTGRTGELFF; cdr3_nt: TGTGCCAGCAGCTCCGGGACAGGGCGGACCGGGGAGCTGTTTTTT
clone_size: NA; j_call: TRBJ2-1; v_call: TRBV19; d_call: TRBD2; cdr3_aa: CATLAAGHRGEQFF; cdr3_nt: TGTGCCACACTAGCGGCGGGGCATCGAGGTGAGCAGTTCTTC
clone_size: NA; j_call: TRBJ1-2; v_call: TRBV5-1; d_call: TRBD1; cdr3_aa: CASSLGQGDSYGYTF; cdr3_nt: TGCGCCAGCAGCTTAGGACAGGGGGATAGCTATGGCTACACCTTC
clone_size: few; j_call: TRBJ2-1; v_call: TRBV27; d_call: NA; cdr3_aa: CASSQGKSPYNEQFF; cdr3_nt: TGTGCCAGCAGCCAGGGAAAGTCCCCTTACAATGAGCAGTTCTTC
clone_size: once; j_call: TRBJ2-5; v_call: TRBV6-5; d_call: TRBD1; cdr3_aa: CASSPGQGGFTSQYF; cdr3_nt: TGTGCCAGCAGTCCAGGACAGGGTGGCTTCACGTCCCAGTACTTC
clone_size: many; j_call: TRBJ2-1; v_call: TRBV11-2; d_call: TRBD1; cdr3_aa: CASSRNPGQGNNEQFF; cdr3_nt: TGTGCCAGCAGTCGAAACCCGGGACAGGGGAACAATGAGCAGTTCTTC
clone_size: NA; j_call: TRBJ2-1; v_call: TRBV6-1; d_call: TRBD2; cdr3_aa: CASSPTSGRESEQFF; cdr3_nt: TGTGCCAGCAGTCCGACTAGCGGGAGGGAAAGTGAGCAGTTCTTC
clone_size: NA; j_call: TRBJ1-1; v_call: TRBV20-1; d_call: TRBD1; cdr3_aa: CSASKTGYNTEAFF; cdr3_nt: TGCAGTGCTAGTAAGACAGGGTACAACACTGAAGCTTTCTTT
clone_size: NA; j_call: TRBJ1-6; v_call: TRBV2; d_call: NA; cdr3_aa: CASNTREGSPLHF; cdr3_nt: TGTGCCAGCAATACCCGGGAGGGTTCACCCCTCCACTTT
clone_size: NA; j_call: TRBJ2-3; v_call: TRBV11-2; d_call: NA; cdr3_aa: CASSLLRVADTQYF; cdr3_nt: TGTGCCAGCAGCTTACTAAGAGTCGCAGATACGCAGTATTTT
clone_size: few; j_call: TRBJ2-3; v_call: TRBV5-1; d_call: TRBD1; cdr3_aa: CASSNLGQGSTDTQYF; cdr3_nt: TGCGCCAGCAGCAACCTAGGACAGGGTAGCACAGATACGCAGTATTTT
clone_size: NA; j_call: TRBJ2-7; v_call: TRBV5-6; d_call: TRBD1; cdr3_aa: CASNLDRGNSYEQYF; cdr3_nt: TGTGCCAGCAACCTGGACAGGGGGAACTCCTACGAGCAGTACTTC
clone_size: NA; j_call: TRBJ2-7; v_call: TRBV21-1; d_call: NA; cdr3_aa: CASSKWRDRAYEQYF; cdr3_nt: TGTGCCAGCAGCAAATGGAGGGACAGAGCCTACGAGCAGTACTTC
clone_size: few; j_call: TRBJ2-1; v_call: TRBV5-1; d_call: TRBD2; cdr3_aa: CASSLVRTSGFFDEQFF; cdr3_nt: TGCGCCAGCAGCTTGGTCCGGACTAGCGGCTTTTTTGATGAGCAGTTCTTC
clone_size: few; j_call: TRBJ1-6; v_call: TRBV19; d_call: TRBD1; cdr3_aa: CASTGTGGLRSPLHF; cdr3_nt: TGTGCCAGTACCGGGACAGGGGGCTTAAGGTCACCCCTCCACTTT